Sequencing of this T cell receptor beta chain was carried out in a study of T-cell memory formation after mild COVID-19. Concerning this clonotype: Its antigen remains unidentified.

TCRdb independently ran MiXCR on the 5' RACE reads; one entry per CDR3 protein. The top ten hold 21% of the sample, which has about 350,000 distinct CDR3 sequences, about 20% seen once. The CDR3 is 13 residues long. Trimming shortened V by 2 bases and J by 3 bases, and 8 bases separated the two germline ends. The germline V gene has CDR1 MNHEY and CDR2 SVGEGT. Whole-study results and caveats: Later expanders leaned toward CD4+, whereas clones contracting from day 15 to 85 were balanced CD4/CD8. The second-wave clones peaking on day 37 were not confirmed as SARS-CoV-2-specific. Mostly located in CM and EM were contracting CD4+ clones, with contracting CD8+ clones located in EMRA.

J is TRBJ2-7 and V is TRBV6-2 or TRBV6-3; D might be TRBD1 (5 bases). Specimen: PBMCs or a T cell subset sorted from them (not recorded which). The TCR comes from a man younger than 30 who had mild COVID-19 (a few samples of this study predate the infection). Cell type and time point are not known. The CDR3 DNA reads as TGTGCCAGCAGTTACGCAGGGTTCTACGAGCAGTACGTC. Protein product: CASSYAGFYEQYV.